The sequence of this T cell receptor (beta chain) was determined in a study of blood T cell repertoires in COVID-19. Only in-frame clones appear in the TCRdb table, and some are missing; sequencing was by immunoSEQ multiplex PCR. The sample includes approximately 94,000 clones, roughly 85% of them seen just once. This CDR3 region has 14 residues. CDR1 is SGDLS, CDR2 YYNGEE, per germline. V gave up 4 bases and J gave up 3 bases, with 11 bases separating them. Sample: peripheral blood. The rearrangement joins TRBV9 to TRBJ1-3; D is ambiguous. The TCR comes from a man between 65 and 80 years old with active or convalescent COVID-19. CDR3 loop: CASSPQTDGNTIYF. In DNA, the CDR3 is TGTGCCAGCAGCCCTCAAACAGATGGAAACACCATATATTTT.